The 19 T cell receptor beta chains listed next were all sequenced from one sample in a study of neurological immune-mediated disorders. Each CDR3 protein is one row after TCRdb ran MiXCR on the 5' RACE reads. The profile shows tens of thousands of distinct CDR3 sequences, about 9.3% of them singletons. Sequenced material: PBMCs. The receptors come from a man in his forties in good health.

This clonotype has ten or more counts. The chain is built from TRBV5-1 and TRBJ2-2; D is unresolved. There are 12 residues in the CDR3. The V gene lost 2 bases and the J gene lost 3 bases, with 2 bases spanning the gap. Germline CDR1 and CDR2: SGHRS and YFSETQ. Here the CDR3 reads CASSFDTGELFF. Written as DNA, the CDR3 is TGCGCCAGCAGCTTCGACACCGGGGAGCTGTTTTTT.

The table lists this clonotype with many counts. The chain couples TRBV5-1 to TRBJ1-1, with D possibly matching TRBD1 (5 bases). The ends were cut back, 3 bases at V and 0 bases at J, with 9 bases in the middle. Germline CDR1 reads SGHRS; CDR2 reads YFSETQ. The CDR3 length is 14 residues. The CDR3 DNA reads TGCGCCAGCAGCTGGGACCGCATGAACACTGAAGCTTTCTTT. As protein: CASSWDRMNTEAFF.

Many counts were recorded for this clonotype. This CDR3 is CASSLSGGPEETQYF. The CDR3 bases are TGCGCCAGCAGCTTATCGGGGGGTCCAGAGGAGACCCAGTACTTC. This chain uses TRBV5-1 with TRBJ2-5, with 7 bases that match TRBD2. V trimming: 2 bases; J trimming: 5 bases; junction bases outside the gene matches: 9. In germline, CDR1 is SGHRS, CDR2 YFSETQ. This CDR3 is built from 15 residues.

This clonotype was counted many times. The CDR3 reads CSARVIAGGPGEQYF. The CDR3 bases are TGCAGTGCTAGAGTCATAGCGGGGGGGCCGGGCGAGCAGTACTTC. The chain employs TRBV20-1 and TRBJ2-7, with 11 bases identical to TRBD2. The CDR3 extends over 15 amino acids. The J segment lost 6 bases and the V segment lost 1 base, leaving 8 bases of the junction unmatched. The germline CDR1 and CDR2 sequences are DFQATT and SNEGSKA (reference sequence).

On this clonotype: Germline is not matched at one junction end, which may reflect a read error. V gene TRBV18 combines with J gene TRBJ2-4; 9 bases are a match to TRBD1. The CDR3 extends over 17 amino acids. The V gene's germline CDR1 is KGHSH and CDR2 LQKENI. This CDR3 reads CARSPPGQGIAKNIQYF. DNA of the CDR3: TGTGCCAGATCACCCCCCGGACAGGGGATAGCCAAAAACATTCAGTACTTC.

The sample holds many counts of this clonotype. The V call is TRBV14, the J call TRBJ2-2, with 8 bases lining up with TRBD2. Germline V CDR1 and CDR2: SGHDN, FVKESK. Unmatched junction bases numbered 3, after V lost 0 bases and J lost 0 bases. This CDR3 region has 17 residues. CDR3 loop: CASSQDRLAPNTGELFF. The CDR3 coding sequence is TGTGCCAGCAGCCAAGATCGACTAGCGCCGAACACCGGGGAGCTGTTTTTT.

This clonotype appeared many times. The CDR3 sequence is CASSWGPGQGNYGYTF. CDR3 in DNA: TGCGCCAGCAGCTGGGGTCCTGGACAGGGGAACTATGGCTACACCTTC. The chain carries TRBV5-1 and TRBJ1-2; 9 bases are shared with TRBD1. CDR3 length: 16 residues. Germline V gives CDR1 SGHRS, CDR2 YFSETQ. The junction had 8 bases not matched to a gene; V was cut back by 3 bases and J by 2 bases. Full variable domain (remainder filled in from reference TRBV5-1 and TRBJ1-2): KAGVTQTPRYLIKTRGQQVTLSCSPISGHRSVSWYQQTPGQGLQFLFEYFSETQRNKGNFPGRFSGRQFSNSRSEMNVSTLELGDSALYLCASSWGPGQGNYGYTFGSGTRLTVV.

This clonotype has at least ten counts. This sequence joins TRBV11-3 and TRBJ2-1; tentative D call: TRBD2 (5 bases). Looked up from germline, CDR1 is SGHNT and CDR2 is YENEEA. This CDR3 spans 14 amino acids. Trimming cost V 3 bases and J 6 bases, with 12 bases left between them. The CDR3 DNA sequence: TGTGCCAGCAGCTTCTCGACTAACCCCAATGAGCAGTTCTTC. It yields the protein CASSFSTNPNEQFF. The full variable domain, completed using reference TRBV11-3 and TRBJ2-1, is EAGVVQSPRYKIIEKKQPVAFWCNPISGHNTLYWYLQNLGQGPELLIRYENEEAVDDSQLPKDRFSAERLKGVDSTLKIQPAELGDSAVYLCASSFSTNPNEQFFGPGTRLTVL.

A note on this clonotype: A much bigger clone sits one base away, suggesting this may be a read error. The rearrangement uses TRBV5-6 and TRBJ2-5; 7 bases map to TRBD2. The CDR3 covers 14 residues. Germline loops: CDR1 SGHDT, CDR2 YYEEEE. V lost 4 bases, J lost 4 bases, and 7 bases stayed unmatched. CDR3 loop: CASSPGGSLETQYF. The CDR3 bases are TGTGCCAGCAGCCCCGGCGGGAGTCTAGAGACCCAGTACTTC.

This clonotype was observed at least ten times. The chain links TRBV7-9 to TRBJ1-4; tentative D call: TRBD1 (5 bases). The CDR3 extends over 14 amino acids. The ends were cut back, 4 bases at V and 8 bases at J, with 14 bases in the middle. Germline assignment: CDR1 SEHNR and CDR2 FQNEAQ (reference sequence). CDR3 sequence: CASSSDRTEEKLFF. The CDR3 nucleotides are TGTGCCAGCAGCTCAGACAGAACTGAAGAAAAACTGTTTTTT.

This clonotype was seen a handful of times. CDR3 amino acids: CASSRLAANTGELFF. DNA for the CDR3: TGTGCCAGCAGTCGACTAGCGGCGAACACCGGGGAGCTGTTTTTT. This chain joins TRBV3-1 and TRBJ2-2; 9 nucleotides match TRBD2. Germline V CDR1 and CDR2: LGHDT, YNNKEL (reference sequence). V lost 6 bases to trimming and J lost 0 bases; unmatched junction nucleotides: 2. The CDR3 runs to 15 residues.

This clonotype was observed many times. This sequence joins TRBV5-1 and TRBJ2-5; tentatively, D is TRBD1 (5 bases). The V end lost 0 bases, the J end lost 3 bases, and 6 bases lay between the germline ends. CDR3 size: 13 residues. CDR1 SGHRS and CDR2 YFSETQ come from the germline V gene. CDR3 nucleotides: TGCGCCAGCAGCTTGGCGACAGAAGAGACCCAGTACTTC. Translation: CASSLATEETQYF.

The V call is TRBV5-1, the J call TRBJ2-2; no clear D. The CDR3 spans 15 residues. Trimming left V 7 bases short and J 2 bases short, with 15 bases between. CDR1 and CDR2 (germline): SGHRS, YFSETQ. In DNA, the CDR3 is TGCGCCAGCTTCAGCGTGAGCGTCAACACCGGGGAGCTGTTTTTT. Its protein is CASFSVSVNTGELFF.

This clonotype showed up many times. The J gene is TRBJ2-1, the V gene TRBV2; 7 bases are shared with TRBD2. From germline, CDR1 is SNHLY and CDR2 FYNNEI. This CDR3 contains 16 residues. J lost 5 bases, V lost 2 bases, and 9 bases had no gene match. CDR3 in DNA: TGTGCCAGCAGTGAATGGGTGGGAGGGGTCAACAATGAGCAGTTCTTC. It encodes CASSEWVGGVNNEQFF. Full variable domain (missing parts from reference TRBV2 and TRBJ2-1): EPEVTQTPSHQVTQMGQEVILRCVPISNHLYFYWYRQILGQKVEFLVSFYNNEISEKSEIFDDQFSVERPDGSNFTLKIRSTKLEDSAMYFCASSEWVGGVNNEQFFGPGTRLTVL.

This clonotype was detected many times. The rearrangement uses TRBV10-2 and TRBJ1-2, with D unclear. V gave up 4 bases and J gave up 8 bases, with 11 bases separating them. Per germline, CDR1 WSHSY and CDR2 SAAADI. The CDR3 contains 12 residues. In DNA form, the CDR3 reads TGCGCCAGCAGTGGAACAGCCGGCGGCTACACCTTC. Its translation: CASSGTAGGYTF.

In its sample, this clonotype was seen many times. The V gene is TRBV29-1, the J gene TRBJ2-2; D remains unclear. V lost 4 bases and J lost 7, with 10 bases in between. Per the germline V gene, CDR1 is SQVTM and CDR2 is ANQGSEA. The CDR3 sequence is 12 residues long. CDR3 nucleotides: TGCAGCGTTGTTAGTGGCGGCGGGGAGCTGTTTTTT. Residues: CSVVSGGGELFF.

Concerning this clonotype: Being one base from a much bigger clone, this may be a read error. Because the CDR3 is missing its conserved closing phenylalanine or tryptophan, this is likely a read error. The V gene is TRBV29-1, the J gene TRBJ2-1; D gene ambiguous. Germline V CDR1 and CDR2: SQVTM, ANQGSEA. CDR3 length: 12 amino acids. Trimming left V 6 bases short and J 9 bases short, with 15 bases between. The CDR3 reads CSVLPPEGEQFL. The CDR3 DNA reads TGCAGCGTCTTGCCCCCAGAAGGTGAGCAGTTCCTC.

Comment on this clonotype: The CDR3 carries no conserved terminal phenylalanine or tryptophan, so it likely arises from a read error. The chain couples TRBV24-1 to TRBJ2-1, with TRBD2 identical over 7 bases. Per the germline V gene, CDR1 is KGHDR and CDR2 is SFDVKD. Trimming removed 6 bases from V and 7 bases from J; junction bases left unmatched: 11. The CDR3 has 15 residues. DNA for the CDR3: TGTGCCACCAGTTTGACCGGGACTACAGTGAATGAGCAGTTCTCC. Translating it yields CATSLTGTTVNEQFS.

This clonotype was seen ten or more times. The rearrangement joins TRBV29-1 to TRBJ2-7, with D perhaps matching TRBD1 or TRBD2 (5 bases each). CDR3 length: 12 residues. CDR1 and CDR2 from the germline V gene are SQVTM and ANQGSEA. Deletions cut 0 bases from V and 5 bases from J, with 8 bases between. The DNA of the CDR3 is TGCAGCGTTGAAGATGGGGACGACGAGCAGTACTTC. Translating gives CSVEDGDDEQYF.